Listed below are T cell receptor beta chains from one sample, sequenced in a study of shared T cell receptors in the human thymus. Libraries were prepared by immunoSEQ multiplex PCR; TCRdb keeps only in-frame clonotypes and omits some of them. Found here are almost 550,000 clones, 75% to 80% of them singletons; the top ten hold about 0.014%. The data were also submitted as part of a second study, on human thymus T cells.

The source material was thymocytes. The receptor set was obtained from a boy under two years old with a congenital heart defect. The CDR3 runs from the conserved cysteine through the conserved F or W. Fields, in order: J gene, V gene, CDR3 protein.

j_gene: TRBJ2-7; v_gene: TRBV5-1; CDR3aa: CASSPGTGGWEQYF
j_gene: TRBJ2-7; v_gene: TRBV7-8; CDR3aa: CASSFDSSYEQYF
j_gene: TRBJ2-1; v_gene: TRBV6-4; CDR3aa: CASSRGRLARDNEQFF
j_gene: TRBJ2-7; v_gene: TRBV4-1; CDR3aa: CASSQGTSGPYEQYF
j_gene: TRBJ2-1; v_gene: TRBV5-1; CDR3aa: CASSPRAGQSSYNEQFF
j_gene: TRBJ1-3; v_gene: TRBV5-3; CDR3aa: CARSLENGSGNTIYF
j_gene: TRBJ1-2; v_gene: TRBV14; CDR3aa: CASSQDREGGDGYTF
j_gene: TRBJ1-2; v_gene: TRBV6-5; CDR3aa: CASRAGQSVGYTF
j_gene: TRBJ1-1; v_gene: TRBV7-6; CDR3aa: CASSLDLGTENTEAFF
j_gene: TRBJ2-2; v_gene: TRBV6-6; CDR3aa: CASLGGRVGTGELFF
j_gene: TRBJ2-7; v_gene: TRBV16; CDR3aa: CASSQLGDRCPYEQYF
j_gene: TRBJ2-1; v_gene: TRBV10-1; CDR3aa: CASTRAPGSYNEQFF
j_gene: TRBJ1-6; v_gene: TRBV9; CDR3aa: CASSVSPGQGNSPLHF
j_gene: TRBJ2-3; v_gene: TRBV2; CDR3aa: CASRKAGGSTDTQYF
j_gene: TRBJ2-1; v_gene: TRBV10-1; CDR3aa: CASRGLAGDPREQFF
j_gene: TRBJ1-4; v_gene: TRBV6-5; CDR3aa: CASGTGEKLFF
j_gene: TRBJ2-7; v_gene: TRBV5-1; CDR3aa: CASSLHWSSYEQYF
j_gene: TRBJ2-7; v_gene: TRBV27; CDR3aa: CASSLKRQTSGIKEQYF
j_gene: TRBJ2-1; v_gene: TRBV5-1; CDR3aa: CASSSPRETSGRAGDGNEQFF
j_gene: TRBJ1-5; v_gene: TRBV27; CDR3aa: CASSLTGFGNQPQHF
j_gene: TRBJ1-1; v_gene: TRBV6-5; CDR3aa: CASSRDRDAEAFF
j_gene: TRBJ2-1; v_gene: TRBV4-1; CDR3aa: CASSQPRGTVQAYNEQFF
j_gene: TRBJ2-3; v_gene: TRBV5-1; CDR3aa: CASSPAGEDTQYF
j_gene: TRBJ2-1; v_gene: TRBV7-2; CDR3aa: CASSLANGRAPSYNEQFF
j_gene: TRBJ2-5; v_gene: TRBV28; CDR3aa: CASSLKDRGTSGEEETQYF
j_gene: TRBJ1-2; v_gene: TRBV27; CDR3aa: CASSDRGYGYTF
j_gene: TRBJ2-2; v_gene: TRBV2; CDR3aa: CASGGGNTGELFF
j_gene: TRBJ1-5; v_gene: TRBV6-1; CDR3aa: CASSSTGGENQPQHF
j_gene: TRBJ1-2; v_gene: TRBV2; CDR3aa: CASSALVTGSIAGYTF
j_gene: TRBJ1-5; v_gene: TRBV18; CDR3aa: CASSPVRDRGLNEPQHF
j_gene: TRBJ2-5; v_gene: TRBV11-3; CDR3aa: CASSSSGTGRRVETQYF
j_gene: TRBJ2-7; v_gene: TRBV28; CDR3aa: CASSFGTEEPEQYF
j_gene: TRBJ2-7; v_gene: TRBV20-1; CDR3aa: CRRRGYEQYF
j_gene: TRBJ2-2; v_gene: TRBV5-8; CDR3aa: CASSLTAGGNTGELFF
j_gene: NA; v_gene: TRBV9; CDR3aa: CASSVSGQTYEQYF
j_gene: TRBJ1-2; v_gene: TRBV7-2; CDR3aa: CASSPVVGDYGYTF
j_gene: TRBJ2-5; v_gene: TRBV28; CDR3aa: CASSSYQETQYF
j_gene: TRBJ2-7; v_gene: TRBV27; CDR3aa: CASSSLTSGASYEQYF
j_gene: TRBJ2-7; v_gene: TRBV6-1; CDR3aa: CASSELRQGASYEQYF
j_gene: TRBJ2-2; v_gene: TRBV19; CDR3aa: CASRTSGGFSPGELFF
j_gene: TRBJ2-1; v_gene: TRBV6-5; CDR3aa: CASKVRGGPYNEQFF
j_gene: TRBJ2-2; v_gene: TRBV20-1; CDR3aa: CSAQRTGELFF
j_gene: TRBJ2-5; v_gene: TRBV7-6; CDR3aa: CASSPFGAGETQYF
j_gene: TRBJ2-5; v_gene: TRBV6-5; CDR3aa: CASRHRDTDQETQYF
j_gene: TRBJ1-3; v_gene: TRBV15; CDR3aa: CATSREGPGEGNTIYF
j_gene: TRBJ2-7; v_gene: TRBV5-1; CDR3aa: CASSLGRGGHEQYF
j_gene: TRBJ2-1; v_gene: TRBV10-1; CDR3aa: CASTEDNYNEQFF
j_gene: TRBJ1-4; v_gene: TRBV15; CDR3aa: CATSTGEEKLFF
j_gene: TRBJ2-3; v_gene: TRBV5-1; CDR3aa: CASSLAKKDTQYF
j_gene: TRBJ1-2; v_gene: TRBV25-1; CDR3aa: CASTRGIEGAHGYTF
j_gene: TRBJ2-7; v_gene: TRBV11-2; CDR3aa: CASSLGDRQGLAIYEQYF
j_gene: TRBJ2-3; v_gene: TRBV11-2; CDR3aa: CASSFPADTQYF